The subject of this entry is one T cell receptor (beta chain). The antigen remains undetermined. These data belong to a study of cytomegalovirus exposure and HLA in healthy donors. Findings of the study overall: There were reportedly fewer N-insertions in an Asian-associated ancestry cluster than the approximately 670-donor mean, in a later analysis. The study listed approximately 160 cytomegalovirus-associated TCR beta chains. Later analysis associated a missense DCLRE1C variant with TCR beta V- and J-gene trimming. In a later analysis, at a false discovery rate of 0.05, some 17,000 TCR beta sequences were associated with HLA alleles.

The ends were cut back, 0 bases at V and 10 bases at J, with 15 bases in the middle. Germline V gives CDR1 MNHEY, CDR2 SVGAGI. The CDR3 totals 15 residues. Primers: 60 Vbeta forward and 13 Jbeta reverse. Generated by immunoSEQ multiplex PCR, the TCRdb table keeps only in-frame clones and is missing some. This sample has some 140,000 clones, with 65% to 80% found just once. This receptor was identified in a male donor in good health and CMV-seropositive. The chain employs TRBV6-5 and TRBJ2-2; maybe TRBD2 (5 bases). The source material was PBMCs. The CDR3 loop is CASSYSGRTREELFF. The DNA for the CDR3 is TGTGCCAGCAGTTACTCAGGACGGACCCGGGAGGAGCTGTTTTTT.